Sequencing of this T cell receptor beta chain was carried out in a study of T cell changes during pregnancy in multiple sclerosis. Germline CDR1 reads SGHRS; CDR2 reads YFSETQ. The CDR3 consists of 14 residues. V lost 3 bases and J lost 2, with 11 bases in between. The sample holds a few counts of this clone. This table comes from immunoSEQ multiplex PCR, and its TCRdb copy is limited to in-frame clones, with some not included. Altogether some 71,000 clones are present, roughly 91% being singletons, with the ten largest covering roughly 1.5%. The chain joins TRBV5-1 to TRBJ1-1; TRBD1 is a possible D gene (6 bases). The sample consisted of peripheral blood, taken in the third trimester of pregnancy. This TCR derives from a female donor with multiple sclerosis, enrolled in a pregnancy study. The CDR3 DNA follows: TGCGCCAGCAGCTGGGGGGGCATAAACACTGAAGCTTTCTTT. It translates to CASSWGGINTEAFF.